This TCR beta chain is from a study of blood T cell repertoires in COVID-19. As processed by the authors: Reference gene primer amplification gave estimated nucleated cell counts. Sequencing was performed with immunoSEQ multiplex PCR; in TCRdb, only in-frame clones are kept and a portion is missing. V and J calls and clone size are copied from that table; D and trimming were computed from the DNA. The profile shows tens of thousands of clones, about 87% of them singletons. This TCR was recovered from a human donor with active COVID-19. The donor label of this sample is uncertain. Sequencing input: peripheral blood.

The DNA for the CDR3 is TGTGCCAGCAGCGATAAACCGGGACTAGGGGGGGCACTGTACAATGAGCAGTTCTTC. Protein: CASSDKPGLGGALYNEQFF. The chain carries TRBV9 and TRBJ2-1, with 8 positions matching TRBD2. The CDR3 has 19 residues. The germline V gene encodes CDR1 SGDLS and CDR2 YYNGEE. Trimming cost V 3 bases and J 4 bases; bases outside gene matches: 18.